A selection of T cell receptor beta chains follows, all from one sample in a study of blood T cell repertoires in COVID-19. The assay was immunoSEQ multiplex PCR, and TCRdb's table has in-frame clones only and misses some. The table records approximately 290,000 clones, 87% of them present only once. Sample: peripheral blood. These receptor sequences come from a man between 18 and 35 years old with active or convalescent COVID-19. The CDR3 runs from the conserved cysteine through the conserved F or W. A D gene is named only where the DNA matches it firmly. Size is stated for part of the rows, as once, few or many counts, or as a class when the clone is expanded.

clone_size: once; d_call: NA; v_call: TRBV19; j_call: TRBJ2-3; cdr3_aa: CASTLTGYGTDTQYF; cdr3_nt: TGTGCCAGTACCCTAACAGGGTACGGGACAGATACGCAGTATTTT
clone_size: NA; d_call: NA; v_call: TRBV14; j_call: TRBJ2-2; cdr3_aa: CASSHLQGLTGELFF; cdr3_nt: TGTGCCAGCAGCCATTTGCAGGGTTTGACCGGGGAGCTGTTTTTT
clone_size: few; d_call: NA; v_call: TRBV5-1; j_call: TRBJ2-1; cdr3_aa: CASTGTYDEQFF; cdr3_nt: TGCGCCAGCACGGGGACTTACGATGAGCAGTTCTTC
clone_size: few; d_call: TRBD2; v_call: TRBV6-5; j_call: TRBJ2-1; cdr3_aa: CASVRGTSGRSEQFF; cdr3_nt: TGTGCCAGCGTGAGAGGGACTAGCGGGAGGTCTGAGCAGTTCTTC
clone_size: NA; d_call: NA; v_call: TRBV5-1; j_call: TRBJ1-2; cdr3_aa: CASSLGPGQSYGYTF; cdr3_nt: TGCGCCAGCAGCTTGGGCCCGGGACAAAGCTATGGCTACACCTTC
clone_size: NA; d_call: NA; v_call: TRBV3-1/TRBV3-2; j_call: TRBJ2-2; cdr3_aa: CASRRQVNTGELFF; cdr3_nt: TGTGCCAGCCGCAGACAGGTGAACACCGGGGAGCTGTTTTTT
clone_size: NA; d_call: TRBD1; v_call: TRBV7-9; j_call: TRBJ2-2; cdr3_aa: CASSPDRGLNTGELFF; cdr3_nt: TGTGCCAGCAGTCCCGACAGGGGTCTAAACACCGGGGAGCTGTTTTTT
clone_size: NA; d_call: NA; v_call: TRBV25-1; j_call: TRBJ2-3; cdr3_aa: CASSEFGHGTDTQYF; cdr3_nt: TGTGCCAGCAGTGAATTTGGACATGGTACAGATACGCAGTATTTT
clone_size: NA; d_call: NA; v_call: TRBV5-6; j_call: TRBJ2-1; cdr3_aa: CASSLEAPRNEQFF; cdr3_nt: TGTGCCAGCAGCTTGGAAGCCCCTAGAAATGAGCAGTTCTTC
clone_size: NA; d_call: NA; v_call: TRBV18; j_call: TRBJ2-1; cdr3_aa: CASSEGGSYNEQFF; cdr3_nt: TGTGCCAGCTCAGAGGGTGGGTCCTACAATGAGCAGTTCTTC
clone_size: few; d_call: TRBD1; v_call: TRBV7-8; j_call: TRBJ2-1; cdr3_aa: CASSFLDRGISYNEQFF; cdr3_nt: TGTGCCAGCAGCTTTTTAGACAGGGGTATTTCCTACAATGAGCAGTTCTTC
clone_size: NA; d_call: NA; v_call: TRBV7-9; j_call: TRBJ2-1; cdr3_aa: CAVVQTLSYNEQFF; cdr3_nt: TGTGCCGTCGTACAGACCCTCTCCTACAATGAGCAGTTCTTC
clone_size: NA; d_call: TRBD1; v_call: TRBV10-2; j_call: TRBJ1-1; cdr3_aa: CASHGQGAVEAFF; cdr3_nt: TGCGCCAGTCACGGACAGGGGGCGGTTGAAGCTTTCTTT
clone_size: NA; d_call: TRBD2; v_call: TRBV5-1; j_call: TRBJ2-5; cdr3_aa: CASSTGGLAGQETQYF; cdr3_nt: TGCGCCAGCAGCACCGGGGGTCTAGCGGGGCAAGAGACCCAGTACTTC
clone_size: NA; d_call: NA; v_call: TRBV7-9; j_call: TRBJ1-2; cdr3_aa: CASSLLTKSYGYTF; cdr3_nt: TGTGCCAGCAGCTTACTAACTAAGAGCTACGGCTACACCTTC
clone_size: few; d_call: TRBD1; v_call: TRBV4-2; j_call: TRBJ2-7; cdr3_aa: CASSQDRQGVVSEQYF; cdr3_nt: TGTGCCAGCAGCCAAGACAGACAGGGGGTCGTGAGCGAGCAGTACTTC
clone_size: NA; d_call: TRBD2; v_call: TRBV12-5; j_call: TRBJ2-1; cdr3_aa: CASGFHTGGDPYNEQFF; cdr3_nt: TGTGCTAGTGGTTTCCATACGGGGGGAGACCCCTACAATGAGCAGTTCTTC
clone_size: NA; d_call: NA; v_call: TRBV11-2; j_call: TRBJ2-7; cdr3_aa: CASSLELMNSYEQYF; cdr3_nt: TGTGCCAGCAGCTTAGAACTGATGAACTCCTACGAGCAGTACTTC
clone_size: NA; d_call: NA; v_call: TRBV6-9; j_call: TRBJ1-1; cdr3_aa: CTTPLGTEAFF; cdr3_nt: TGTACAACACCCCTTGGCACTGAAGCTTTCTTT
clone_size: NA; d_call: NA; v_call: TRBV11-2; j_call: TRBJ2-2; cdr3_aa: CASSRPGRGQTGELFF; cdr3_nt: TGTGCCAGCAGCCGTCCCGGGAGGGGGCAGACCGGGGAGCTGTTTTTT
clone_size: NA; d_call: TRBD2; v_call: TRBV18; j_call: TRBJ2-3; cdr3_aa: CASSPRLAVTTDTQYF; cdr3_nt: TGTGCCAGCTCACCCAGACTAGCGGTGACTACAGATACGCAGTATTTT
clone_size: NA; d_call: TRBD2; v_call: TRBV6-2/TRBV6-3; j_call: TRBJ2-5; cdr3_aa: CASSYSKSGGALETQYF; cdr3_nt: TGTGCCAGCAGTTACTCGAAAAGCGGGGGGGCCTTGGAGACCCAGTACTTC
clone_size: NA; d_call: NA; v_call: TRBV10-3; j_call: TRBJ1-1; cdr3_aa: CATSLWGQNTEAFF; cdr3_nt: TGTGCCACTTCTCTCTGGGGACAGAACACTGAAGCTTTCTTT
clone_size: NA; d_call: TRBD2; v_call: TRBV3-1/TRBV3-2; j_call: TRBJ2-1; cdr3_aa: CASSFLAGGSDEQFF; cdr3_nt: TGTGCCAGCAGCTTCCTAGCGGGGGGAAGCGATGAGCAGTTCTTC
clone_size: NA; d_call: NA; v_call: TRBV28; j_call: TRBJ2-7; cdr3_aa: CASSFLRGPYEQYF; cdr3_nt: TGTGCCAGCAGTTTTTTGCGGGGCCCCTACGAGCAGTACTTC
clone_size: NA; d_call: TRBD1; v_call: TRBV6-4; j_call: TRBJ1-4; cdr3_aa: CASSDLSQIKRQGPTNEKLFF; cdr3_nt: TGTGCCAGCAGTGACCTATCTCAGATAAAAAGACAGGGACCAACTAATGAAAAACTGTTTTTT
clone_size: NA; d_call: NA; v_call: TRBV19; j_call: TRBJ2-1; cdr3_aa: CASSMASSYNEQFF; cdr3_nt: TGTGCCAGTTCTATGGCTAGCTCCTACAATGAGCAGTTCTTC
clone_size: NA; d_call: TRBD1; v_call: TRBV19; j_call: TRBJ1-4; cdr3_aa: CASSTRGDTPNEKLFF; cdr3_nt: TGTGCCAGTAGTACCAGGGGGGACACACCTAATGAAAAACTGTTTTTT
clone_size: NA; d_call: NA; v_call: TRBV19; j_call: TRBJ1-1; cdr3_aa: CASMDLMNTEAFF; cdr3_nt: TGTGCCAGTATGGACTTAATGAACACTGAAGCTTTCTTT